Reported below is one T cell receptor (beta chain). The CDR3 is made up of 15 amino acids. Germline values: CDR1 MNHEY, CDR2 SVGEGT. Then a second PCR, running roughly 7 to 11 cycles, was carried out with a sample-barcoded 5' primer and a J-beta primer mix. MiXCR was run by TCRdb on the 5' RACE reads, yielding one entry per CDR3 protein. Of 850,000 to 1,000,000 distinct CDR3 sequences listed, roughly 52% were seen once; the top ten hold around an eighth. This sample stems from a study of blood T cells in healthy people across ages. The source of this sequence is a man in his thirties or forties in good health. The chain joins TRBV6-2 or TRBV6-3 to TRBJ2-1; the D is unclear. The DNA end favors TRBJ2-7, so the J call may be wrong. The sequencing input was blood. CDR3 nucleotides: TGTGCCAGCACCAACCCGCGGCGCGCCTACAATGAGCAGTACTTC. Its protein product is CASTNPRRAYNEQYF.